Each of the 10 T cell receptor beta chains below was sequenced from the same sample in a study of PD-1 blockade in classical Hodgkin lymphoma. Time point defined: cycle 4 day 1 (C4D1), after 6 weeks of nivolumab. After autologous stem cell transplantation all patients relapsed, and prior brentuximab vedotin exposure differed between cohorts. Purified CD4+ T cells were obtained from thawed PBMCs through magnetic negative selection. Sequencing was performed with immunoSEQ multiplex PCR; in TCRdb, only in-frame clones are kept and a portion is missing. The sample lists 25,000 to 30,000 clones, approximately 90% seen once, with over 0.4% in the top ten. The sample consisted of CD4+ T cells from blood, taken before the fourth cycle of nivolumab. The receptors come from a human donor with classical Hodgkin lymphoma.

This clone has a single count. The chain recombines TRBV18 with TRBJ1-4; D not resolved. Germline loops: CDR1 KGHSH, CDR2 LQKENI. This CDR3 has 12 amino acids. V was cut by 6 bases and J by 8 bases, with 10 bases left in between. This CDR3 reads CASSQSWEKLFF. CDR3 coding DNA: TGTGCCAGCTCGCAGTCGTGGGAAAAACTGTTTTTT. Together with reference TRBV18 and TRBJ1-4, the CDR3 gives the full variable domain: NAGVMQNPRHLVRRRGQEARLRCSPMKGHSHVYWYRQLPEEGLKFMVYLQKENIIDESGMPKERFSAEFPKEGPSILRIQQVVRGDSAAYFCASSQSWEKLFFGSGTQLSVL.

This chain connects TRBV29-1 to TRBJ2-5, with a possible D match to TRBD2 (7 bases). The CDR3 is made up of 12 amino acids. Germline V gene sequence: CDR1 SQVTM, CDR2 ANQGSEA. V was shortened by 5 bases and J by 5 bases, with 12 bases between the two germline ends. The CDR3 coding sequence is TGCAGCGTTCAAGGGGGGGGCGAGACCCAGTACTTC. As protein: CSVQGGGETQYF.

The V call is TRBV18, the J call TRBJ1-6, with a tentative D call TRBD1 (5 bases). The V end lost 2 bases, the J end lost 8 bases, and 16 bases lay between the germline ends. This CDR3 is built from 16 residues. CDR1 and CDR2 (germline): KGHSH, LQKENI. The chain's CDR3 is CASSPGGRLLDSPLHF. The CDR3, as DNA: TGTGCCAGCTCACCAGGGGGTCGATTGTTAGATTCACCCCTCCACTTT.

The genes are TRBV4-1 and TRBJ2-3; 13 bases agree with TRBD2. This CDR3 contains 16 residues. CDR1 and CDR2 (germline): MGHRA, YSYEKL. V lost 6 bases and J lost 0; bases outside the gene matches: 3. The chain's CDR3 is CASRQLAGGSTDTQYF. CDR3 bases: TGCGCCAGCAGACAACTAGCGGGAGGGAGCACAGATACGCAGTATTTT.

This chain uses TRBV15 with TRBJ1-5; D remains unclear. In germline, CDR1 is LNHNV, CDR2 YYDKDF (reference sequence). There are 14 residues in the CDR3. Between the trimmed V and J ends, which lost 8 bases and 3 bases, there was a span of 14 bases. The chain's CDR3 is CATGPWGTNQPQHF. The CDR3 bases are TGTGCCACCGGCCCTTGGGGTACCAATCAGCCCCAGCATTTT.

This chain connects TRBV6-1 to TRBJ1-5; TRBD1 matches 9 bases. Looked up from germline, CDR1 is MNHNS and CDR2 is SASEGT. The CDR3 has 16 residues. V shed 2 bases and J 3 bases; nucleotides not matched to a gene: 5. CDR3 bases: TGTGCCAGCAGTGAATTCGGGACAGGGCTCAATCAGCCCCAGCATTTT. Protein product: CASSEFGTGLNQPQHF.

This sequence joins TRBV5-6 and TRBJ2-3; 7 nucleotides match TRBD2. The V gene's germline CDR1 is SGHDT and CDR2 YYEEEE. The junction had 13 bases not matched to a gene; V was cut back by 4 bases and J by 8 bases. The CDR3 sequence is 15 residues long. CDR3 DNA sequence: TGTGCCAGCAGCAAAAGACTAGCCTTCGAGGTTACGCAGTATTTT. It translates to CASSKRLAFEVTQYF.

V and J are TRBV5-1 and TRBJ2-1; the D gene is possibly TRBD2 (5 bases). V lost 1 base, J lost 6 bases, and 11 bases lay in between. The CDR3 is 14 residues long. CDR1 SGHRS and CDR2 YFSETQ come from the germline V gene. The CDR3 nucleotides read TGCGCCAGCAGCTTGACTAGTTTGGGCAATGAGCAGTTCTTC. It specifies CASSLTSLGNEQFF. The full variable domain, rest sourced from reference TRBV5-1 and TRBJ2-1, is KAGVTQTPRYLIKTRGQQVTLSCSPISGHRSVSWYQQTPGQGLQFLFEYFSETQRNKGNFPGRFSGRQFSNSRSEMNVSTLELGDSALYLCASSLTSLGNEQFFGPGTRLTVL.

This clone was counted only a few times. The chain joins TRBV11-1 to TRBJ1-6, with TRBD1 matching over 9 bases. V lost 0 bases to trimming and J lost 7 bases; unmatched junction nucleotides: 4. The length of the CDR3 is 16 residues. CDR1 is SGHAT, CDR2 FQDESV, per germline (reference sequence). The chain's CDR3 is CASSLAAGQGNSPLHF. Written as DNA, the CDR3 is TGTGCCAGCAGCTTAGCGGCGGGACAGGGCAATTCACCCCTCCACTTT.

The gene calls are TRBV19 and TRBJ2-1; 8 bases are shared with TRBD2. The germline V gene has CDR1 LNHDA and CDR2 SQIVND (reference sequence). There are 14 residues in the CDR3. Trimming at V came to 5 bases and at J to 6 bases, leaving 6 bases not matched to a gene. DNA for the CDR3: TGTGCCAGTAGTTTCGGACTAGCAGGCAATGAGCAGTTCTTC. Amino acid sequence: CASSFGLAGNEQFF. Complete variable domain (other parts from reference TRBV19 and TRBJ2-1): DGGITQSPKYLFRKEGQNVTLSCEQNLNHDAMYWYRQDPGQGLRLIYYSQIVNDFQKGDIAEGYSVSREKKESFPLTVTSAQKNPTAFYLCASSFGLAGNEQFFGPGTRLTVL.